The 27 T cell receptor beta chains below all came from one sample that was sequenced in a study of PD-1 blockade in classical Hodgkin lymphoma (TCRdb year 2020). The library relied on the immunoSEQ multiplex PCR assay. TCRdb limited this immuneACCESS table to in-frame rearrangements with V and J called. A share of clones is missing; checked studies link under half to unresolved V genes, and the rest is unexplained. The sample yields some 30,000 clones; 82% were counted once. Less than 20% of the sample comes from the top ten. The sample's time point label, decoded: cycle 4 day 1 (C4D1), after more than five weeks of nivolumab. All trial patients had relapsed after autologous stem cell transplantation, with cohorts A, B and C differing in prior brentuximab vedotin exposure. Material: peripheral blood mononuclear cells (PBMCs), obtained before the fourth cycle of nivolumab. The receptors stem from a human donor with classical Hodgkin lymphoma.

J is TRBJ1-1 and V is TRBV7-9; the D is unclear. Trimming took off 1 base at V and 3 bases at J, with 6 bases between the two ends. CDR1 is SEHNR and CDR2 is FQNEAQ in the germline V gene (reference sequence). The length of the CDR3 is 13 residues. The chain's CDR3 is CASSLVPDTEAFF. The CDR3 DNA sequence: TGTGCCAGCAGCTTAGTCCCGGACACTGAAGCTTTCTTT.

The CDR3 is CASRGYQPQHF. CDR3 nucleotide sequence: TGTGCCAGCAGGGGGTATCAGCCCCAGCATTTT. V usage is TRBV21-1 and J usage is TRBJ1-5. TRBV21-1 represents a pseudogene. The CDR3 contains 11 residues.

The V call is TRBV11-2, the J call TRBJ2-7; D perhaps matches TRBD2 (5 bases). Between the trimmed V and J ends, which lost 4 bases and 4 bases, there was a span of 20 bases. Germline V gene data show CDR1 as SGHAT and CDR2 as FQNNGV. The CDR3 is 16 amino acids. In DNA form, the CDR3 reads TGTGCCAGCAGCTATTCCTCACGGTCCCGAGGGTACGAGCAGTACTTC. This encodes CASSYSSRSRGYEQYF.

The chain is built from TRBV28 and TRBJ1-3; maybe TRBD1 (5 bases). Trimming shortened V by 2 bases and J by 3 bases, and 17 bases separated the two germline ends. Germline V gene sequence: CDR1 MDHEN, CDR2 SYDVKM. The CDR3 runs to 17 residues. CDR3 sequence (DNA): TGTGCCAGCAGTTTAAGCATGTGGGGGGGGAATGGAAACACCATATATTTT. It codes for CASSLSMWGGNGNTIYF.

The V gene is TRBV4-1, the J gene TRBJ2-4; D remains ambiguous. Deletions cut 8 bases from V and 10 bases from J, with 18 bases between. The CDR3 runs to 13 residues. Germline V gives CDR1 MGHRA, CDR2 YSYEKL. DNA of the CDR3: TGCGCCAGCCGTAGACATCCGGGCGGTATTCAGTACTTC. Translating it yields CASRRHPGGIQYF.

The genes are TRBV7-6 and TRBJ1-2; D gene uncertain. Germline values: CDR1 SGHVS, CDR2 FNYEAQ. The CDR3 contains 15 residues. V lost 7 bases to trimming and J lost 2 bases, with 17 bases between them. CDR3 loop: CASTQEVAANYGYTF. CDR3 coding DNA: TGTGCCAGCACCCAGGAAGTCGCGGCCAACTATGGCTACACCTTC. Based on the CDR3 plus reference TRBV7-6 and TRBJ1-2, the full variable domain is GAGVSQSPRYKVTKRGQDVALRCDPISGHVSLYWYRQALGQGPEFLTYFNYEAQQDKSGLPNDRFSAERPEGSISTLTIQRTEQRDSAMYRCASTQEVAANYGYTFGSGTRLTVV.

J is TRBJ2-7 and V is TRBV10-3, with D hard to call. The CDR3 covers 12 residues. V lost 0 bases and J 4 bases, leaving 4 bases between the germline ends. Germline V gene sequence: CDR1 ENHRY, CDR2 SYGVKD. The CDR3 sequence: CAISESRYEQYF. CDR3 coding DNA: TGTGCCATCAGTGAGTCTCGGTACGAGCAGTACTTC.

This clone was seen only a few times. The chain recombines TRBV7-3 with TRBJ1-2; no firm D call. This CDR3 is built from 13 residues. V was clipped by 2 bases and J by 4 bases, with 8 bases between them. Germline CDR1 is SGHTA and CDR2 is FQGTGA. CDR3 nucleotides: TGTGCCAGCAGCTTACAGGAGGGCTATGGCTACACCTTC. Protein sequence: CASSLQEGYGYTF.

The chain is built from TRBV23-1 and TRBJ2-7; 7 bases match TRBD2. TRBV23-1 is an ORF, and what it does is uncertain. This CDR3 spans 19 amino acids. Trimming at V came to 4 bases and at J to 4 bases, leaving 22 bases not matched to a gene. CDR3 DNA sequence: TGCGCCAGCAGTCGCAAATCCACCCTCTTCGCGGGGGTTGGGTACGAGCAGTACTTC. This sequence encodes CASSRKSTLFAGVGYEQYF.

The V call is TRBV18, the J call TRBJ1-1; TRBD1 matches at 8 bases. The CDR3 extends over 15 amino acids. The germline gives CDR1 KGHSH, CDR2 LQKENI. The junction had 9 bases not matched to a gene; V was cut back by 6 bases and J by 3 bases. In DNA form, the CDR3 reads TGTGCCAGCTCGACAGGGGTAAGAGTAGACACTGAAGCTTTCTTT. Encoded protein: CASSTGVRVDTEAFF. The complete variable domain, with remaining parts taken from reference TRBV18 and TRBJ1-1, reads NAGVMQNPRHLVRRRGQEARLRCSPMKGHSHVYWYRQLPEEGLKFMVYLQKENIIDESGMPKERFSAEFPKEGPSILRIQQVVRGDSAAYFCASSTGVRVDTEAFFGQGTRLTVV.

The genes are TRBV10-3 and TRBJ1-2; no clear D gene. The CDR3 is made up of 13 amino acids. With 3 bases removed from V and 8 bases from J, the gap between germline ends came to 13 bases. Germline V gene sequence: CDR1 ENHRY, CDR2 SYGVKD. The CDR3 here is CAISESVGGGYTF. The CDR3 coding sequence is TGTGCCATCAGTGAATCGGTTGGTGGGGGCTACACCTTC.

The chain recombines TRBV7-9 with TRBJ2-7, with D unclear. The CDR3 is 15 residues long. Trimming pared 2 bases from V and 3 bases from J, leaving 14 bases between. CDR1 and CDR2 (germline): SEHNR, FQNEAQ (reference sequence). The CDR3: CASSLTDSLNYEQYF. The CDR3 DNA reads TGTGCCAGCAGCTTAACGGATAGCCTGAACTACGAGCAGTACTTC.

The rearrangement joins TRBV5-1 to TRBJ2-1; possibly TRBD1 for D (5 bases). V lost 0 bases and J 9 bases, leaving 13 bases between the germline ends. This CDR3 is built from 14 residues. CDR1 is SGHRS, CDR2 YFSETQ, per germline. The CDR3 DNA follows: TGCGCCAGCAGCTTGGCGAATGGCCAGGGTGAGCAGTTCTTC. Its translation is CASSLANGQGEQFF.

V is TRBV5-5 and J is TRBJ1-1, with D uncertain. The CDR3 totals 14 residues. Germline V gene sequence: CDR1 SGHKS, CDR2 YYEKEE (reference sequence). Trimming cost V 5 bases and J 0 bases, with 11 bases left between them. The CDR3 DNA sequence: TGTGCCAGCAGTCTAGCCCGGTTGAACACTGAAGCTTTCTTT. It yields the protein CASSLARLNTEAFF.

The rearrangement joins TRBV5-4 to TRBJ2-7; the match to TRBD2 covers 15 bases. V lost 4 bases to trimming and J lost 0 bases; unmatched junction nucleotides: 8. CDR3 length equals 18 residues. The germline gives CDR1 SGHNT, CDR2 YYREEE (reference sequence). The DNA for the CDR3 is TGTGCCAGCAGCCCGAGGGGACTAGCGGGGGGTAGCTCCTACGAGCAGTACTTC. Amino acids: CASSPRGLAGGSSYEQYF.

V and J are TRBV7-9 and TRBJ1-2, with a weak D call TRBD1 (6 bases). The length of the CDR3 is 13 residues. The V gene lost 5 bases and the J gene lost 8 bases, with 15 bases spanning the gap. The V gene's germline CDR1 is SEHNR and CDR2 FQNEAQ (reference sequence). CDR3 loop: CASSIQGRWGYTF. The CDR3 bases are TGTGCCAGCAGCATACAGGGTCGGTGGGGCTACACCTTC.

As DNA, the CDR3 is TGTGCCATCAGTGAGCGCGGGGGGGTGGAGCAGTACTTC. This sequence encodes CAISERGGVEQYF. The V and J genes are TRBV10-3 and TRBJ2-7; 9 bases align to TRBD2. Unmatched junction bases numbered 3, after V lost 2 bases and J lost 7 bases. Germline V CDR1 and CDR2: ENHRY, SYGVKD. This CDR3 spans 13 amino acids.

V usage is TRBV7-2 and J usage is TRBJ1-5, with unresolved D. Trimming cost V 5 bases and J 9 bases, with 11 bases left between them. CDR3 length: 12 amino acids. Per the germline V gene, CDR1 is SGHTA and CDR2 is FQGNSA. The CDR3 loop is CASSRMEGPQHF. Here the CDR3 DNA reads TGTGCCAGCAGCCGTATGGAGGGGCCCCAGCATTTT.

The chain joins TRBV27 to TRBJ1-1; D is ambiguous. Germline CDR1 MNHEY, CDR2 SMNVEV (reference sequence). The CDR3 runs 15 residues. Trimming left V 6 bases short and J 0 bases short, with 14 bases between. CDR3 region: CASRAIVNMNTEAFF. The CDR3 nucleotides are TGTGCCAGCAGGGCGATAGTTAACATGAACACTGAAGCTTTCTTT.

This chain joins TRBV9 and TRBJ1-6, with a possible D match to TRBD1 (5 bases). Germline loops: CDR1 SGDLS, CDR2 YYNGEE. The CDR3 extends over 13 amino acids. The germline V and J ends were trimmed by 3 bases and 10 bases, with 11 bases remaining between them. The CDR3 loop reads CASSADISSPLHF. Here the CDR3 DNA reads TGTGCCAGCAGCGCGGACATTAGCTCACCCCTCCACTTT.

The chain combines TRBV21-1 with TRBJ2-7; TRBD1, the table's D call, was not compared with the DNA. TRBV21-1 is deemed a pseudogene. The CDR3 spans 15 residues. The CDR3 coding sequence is TGTGCCAGCAGCAATCCCAGGGGTCAAGTTTACGAGCAGTACTTC. Translated: CASSNPRGQVYEQYF.

A few counts support this clone. The chain combines TRBV6-5 with TRBJ1-6; 9 bases agree with TRBD1. In germline, CDR1 is MNHEY, CDR2 SVGAGI. The CDR3 contains 15 residues. J lost 7 bases, V lost 4 bases, and 5 bases had no gene match. The CDR3 loop reads CASSSQTGGNSPLHF. CDR3 DNA: TGTGCCAGCAGTTCCCAGACAGGGGGAAATTCACCCCTCCACTTT.

The V call is TRBV6-5, the J call TRBJ1-1; D unresolved. The CDR3 spans 15 residues. Trimming left V 5 bases short and J 3 bases short, with 16 bases between. Germline CDR1 reads MNHEY; CDR2 reads SVGAGI. CDR3 protein: CASSPHPTRDTEAFF. The CDR3 DNA follows: TGTGCCAGCAGTCCCCACCCGACACGAGACACTGAAGCTTTCTTT.

The V and J genes are TRBV29-1 and TRBJ2-7, with D hard to call. Trimming cost V 6 bases and J 5 bases, with 8 bases left between them. There are 10 residues in the CDR3. Germline values: CDR1 SQVTM, CDR2 ANQGSEA. The CDR3 DNA reads as TGCAGCGTGCTGAGCGACGAGCAGTACTTC. Amino acid sequence: CSVLSDEQYF.

The rearrangement links TRBV14 to TRBJ1-1; D gene ambiguous. Germline V CDR1 and CDR2: SGHDN, FVKESK. The CDR3 length is 15 residues. The germline V and J ends were trimmed by 3 bases and 2 bases, with 13 bases remaining between them. CDR3 nucleotides: TGTGCCAGCAGCCACGGACCTACACTTAACACTGAAGCTTTCTTT. This codes for CASSHGPTLNTEAFF.

The chain carries TRBV5-6 and TRBJ1-2, with TRBD1 identical over 10 bases. V lost 4 bases, J lost 4 bases, and 7 bases stayed unmatched. The CDR3 spans 15 residues. Germline V lookup: CDR1 SGHDT, CDR2 YYEEEE. CDR3: CASSIPGTGVYGYTF. CDR3 bases: TGTGCCAGCAGCATACCCGGGACAGGGGTCTATGGCTACACCTTC.

The chain recombines TRBV25-1 with TRBJ2-7; no firm D call. V dropped 4 bases and J dropped 2 bases, with 12 bases sitting between them. The germline V gene has CDR1 MGHDK and CDR2 SYGVNS. CDR3 length: 14 residues. The CDR3 loop reads CASSAGPLTYEQYF. Written as DNA, the CDR3 is TGTGCCAGCAGTGCAGGTCCTCTCACCTACGAGCAGTACTTC.